This is a list of T cell receptor beta chains from one sample in a study of T-cell memory formation after mild COVID-19. TCRdb re-called the 5' RACE reads through MiXCR, storing one row per CDR3 protein. The table has approximately 260,000 distinct CDR3 sequences, around 15% seen once. The sequenced material came from PBMCs or a T cell subset sorted from them (not recorded which). Receptors were obtained from a man aged 18-30 years who had mild COVID-19 (a few samples of this study predate the infection). Cell type and time point are not known. CDR3s include the opening cysteine and the closing phenylalanine or tryptophan. A D gene is named only where the DNA matches it firmly. Expanded clones are given a class, and other clones once, few, many or no size at all.

d_call	clone_size	v_call	j_call	cdr3_length	cdr3_aa	cdr3_nt
NA	few	TRBV9	TRBJ2-3	12	CASSVQTGTQYF	TGTGCCAGCAGCGTCCAGACAGGTACGCAGTATTTT
NA	NA	TRBV6-5	TRBJ2-7	11	CASSQGPEQYF	TGTGCCAGCAGCCAGGGACCCGAGCAGTACTTC
NA	few	TRBV7-2	TRBJ2-5	15	CASSLGQRKEETQYF	TGTGCCAGCAGCTTAGGTCAGCGGAAAGAAGAGACCCAGTACTTC
TRBD2	NA	TRBV7-8	TRBJ2-7	15	CASSLEGLDVYEQYF	TGTGCCAGCAGCTTAGAGGGACTAGATGTCTACGAGCAGTACTTC
TRBD1	NA	TRBV5-1	TRBJ1-2	13	CASRSDRGNGYTF	TGCGCCAGCAGGTCCGACAGGGGGAATGGCTACACCTTC
NA	many	TRBV7-7	TRBJ1-1	13	CASSVDWGTEAFF	TGTGCTAGCAGCGTAGACTGGGGCACTGAAGCTTTCTTT
NA	few	TRBV7-2	TRBJ1-2	14	CASSRGGLNYGYTF	TGTGCCAGCAGCCGCGGGGGGCTGAACTATGGCTACACCTTC
NA	few	TRBV5-6	TRBJ2-7	14	CASSLVGSNYEQYF	TGTGCCAGCAGCTTGGTAGGCTCGAACTACGAGCAGTACTTC
TRBD1	NA	TRBV7-9	TRBJ1-1	14	CASSPTGVDTEAFF	TGTGCCAGCAGCCCGACAGGGGTGGACACTGAAGCTTTCTTT
NA	few	TRBV7-2	TRBJ1-1	15	CASSLDGRGNTEAFF	TGTGCCAGCAGCTTAGACGGCAGGGGGAACACTGAAGCTTTCTTT
NA	few	TRBV5-5	TRBJ2-3	15	CASSVRGLRTDTQYF	TGTGCCAGCAGCGTGCGGGGGCTACGCACAGATACGCAGTATTTT
NA	NA	TRBV6-2/TRBV6-3	TRBJ2-3	14	CASSYFGFTDTQYF	TGTGCCAGCAGTTACTTCGGCTTCACAGATACGCAGTATTTT
NA	NA	TRBV6-5	TRBJ2-1	14	CASSYSLWVNEQFF	TGTGCCAGCAGTTACTCTCTGTGGGTCAATGAGCAGTTCTTC
NA	NA	TRBV12-3/TRBV12-4	TRBJ2-3	16	CASSSFLAIGADTQYF	TGTGCCAGCAGTTCCTTCCTAGCGATCGGCGCAGATACGCAGTATTTT
NA	NA	TRBV4-1	TRBJ2-3	13	CASSQGITDTQYF	TGCGCCAGCAGCCAAGGGATCACAGATACGCAGTATTTT
NA	NA	TRBV5-1	TRBJ2-2	13	CASSLGQYRELFF	TGCGCCAGCAGCTTGGGACAGTACCGGGAGCTGTTTTTT
NA	NA	TRBV20-1	TRBJ1-1	15	CSAFPPRVGNTEAFF	TGCAGTGCCTTCCCCCCGCGGGTAGGAAACACTGAAGCTTTCTTT
NA	NA	TRBV4-1	TRBJ2-7	13	CASSHISSYEQYF	TGCGCCAGCAGCCATATCAGCTCCTACGAGCAGTACTTC
NA	few	TRBV7-9	TRBJ2-1	13	CASSLGPQKIQFF	TGTGCCAGCAGCTTAGGACCTCAGAAGATACAGTTCTTC
TRBD1	NA	TRBV10-3	TRBJ1-5	14	CAISGQGDNQPQHF	TGTGCCATCAGCGGCCAGGGGGATAACCAGCCCCAGCATTTT
NA	NA	TRBV11-2	TRBJ2-5	16	CASSLDRIGGVETQYF	TGTGCCAGCAGCTTAGATCGTATAGGAGGCGTTGAGACCCAGTACTTC
NA	many	TRBV10-3	TRBJ2-5	15	CAISESTSSQETQYF	TGTGCCATCAGTGAGTCCACCTCAAGCCAAGAGACCCAGTACTTC
TRBD1	NA	TRBV5-1	TRBJ1-5	19	CASSAGDSPPLWRNQPQHF	TGCGCCAGCAGCGCGGGGGACAGTCCGCCCCTATGGCGCAATCAGCCCCAGCATTTT
TRBD1	NA	TRBV11-2	TRBJ1-6	18	CASSSWIPGQGANSPLHF	TGTGCCAGCAGCTCATGGATACCGGGACAGGGGGCTAATTCACCACTCCACTTT
NA	NA	TRBV28	TRBJ2-6	13	CASRQSGANVLTF	TGTGCCAGCCGACAGTCTGGGGCCAACGTCCTGACTTTC
NA	many	TRBV4-2	TRBJ2-3	16	CASSQEGRSSTDTQYF	TGTGCCAGCAGCCAAGAGGGACGGTCTAGCACAGATACGCAGTATTTT
TRBD1	NA	TRBV5-1	TRBJ2-1	13	CASSDRGYNEQFF	TGCGCCAGCAGCGACAGGGGGTACAATGAGCAGTTCTTC
NA	many	TRBV9	TRBJ2-3	14	CASRRSAQGDTQYF	TGTGCCAGCAGGAGGTCCGCACAGGGAGATACGCAGTATTTT
TRBD1	few	TRBV12-3/TRBV12-4	TRBJ2-3	17	CASSLGNRGIGTDTQYF	TGTGCCAGCAGTTTAGGGAACAGGGGGATTGGTACAGATACGCAGTATTTT
NA	few	TRBV7-9	TRBJ1-4	13	CASSSWGNEKLFF	TGTGCCAGCAGCTCGTGGGGGAATGAAAAACTGTTTTTT
NA	NA	TRBV20-1	TRBJ2-4	14	CSASNSGAKNIQYF	TGCAGTGCTAGTAACAGCGGAGCCAAAAACATTCAGTACTTC
NA	NA	TRBV12-3/TRBV12-4	TRBJ2-7	15	CASSSHQTATYEQYF	TGTGCCAGCAGTTCCCACCAGACAGCGACCTACGAGCAGTACTTC
NA	NA	TRBV4-1	TRBJ2-3	14	CASSHSGRTDTQYF	TGCGCCAGCAGCCACTCTGGACGCACAGATACGCAGTATTTT
TRBD1	few	TRBV12-3/TRBV12-4	TRBJ1-5	13	CASTKQGTQPQHF	TGTGCCAGCACGAAACAGGGGACTCAGCCCCAGCATTTT
NA	few	TRBV27	TRBJ1-4	13	CASSLRMAEKLFF	TGTGCCAGCAGTTTAAGGATGGCTGAAAAACTGTTTTTT
NA	NA	TRBV7-9	TRBJ2-2	18	CASSLAWSVKPNTGELFF	TGTGCCAGCAGCTTAGCCTGGTCAGTAAAGCCCAACACCGGGGAGCTGTTTTTT
NA	NA	TRBV6-5	TRBJ2-6	14	CASRKLSGANVLTF	TGTGCCAGCAGGAAACTCTCTGGGGCCAACGTCCTGACTTTC
TRBD2	few	TRBV20-1	TRBJ2-3	16	CSASEIAGVVGDTQYF	TGCAGTGCTAGCGAAATAGCGGGGGTCGTCGGAGATACGCAGTATTTT
NA	NA	TRBV5-1	TRBJ1-1	15	CASSYNRLMNTEAFF	TGCGCCAGCAGCTACAACAGGCTTATGAACACTGAAGCTTTCTTT
NA	few	TRBV25-1	TRBJ2-3	14	CASRGFLSTDTQYF	TGTGCCAGCAGAGGATTTCTTAGCACAGATACGCAGTATTTT
NA	few	TRBV15	TRBJ2-3	14	CATSPGSPTDTQYF	TGTGCCACCAGCCCGGGATCCCCCACAGATACGCAGTATTTT
TRBD1	NA	TRBV6-1	TRBJ1-5	13	CASNRGSNQPQHF	TGTGCCAGCAACAGGGGTAGCAATCAGCCCCAGCATTTT
NA	NA	TRBV6-2/TRBV6-3	TRBJ1-2	12	CASSYEVYGYTF	TGTGCCAGCAGTTACGAGGTCTATGGCTACACCTTC
TRBD2	NA	TRBV20-1	TRBJ2-5	15	CSARKAGGAWETQYF	TGCAGTGCTAGGAAAGCCGGGGGGGCTTGGGAGACCCAGTACTTC
NA	few	TRBV9	TRBJ1-2	14	CASSVGSGTYGYTF	TGTGCCAGCAGCGTCGGGTCAGGGACCTATGGCTACACCTTC
NA	NA	TRBV5-1	TRBJ1-4	13	CASSSGRNEKLFF	TGCGCCAGCAGCTCGGGACGGAATGAAAAACTGTTTTTT
NA	few	TRBV4-3	TRBJ1-1	16	CASSQDPAGDPTEAFF	TGCGCCAGCAGCCAAGATCCGGCAGGGGATCCCACTGAAGCTTTCTTT
NA	few	TRBV11-2	TRBJ2-5	14	CASSVGGAIETQYF	TGTGCCAGCAGCGTAGGAGGGGCCATAGAGACCCAGTACTTC
NA	NA	TRBV2	TRBJ1-6	15	CASNIRGVDNSPLHF	TGTGCCAGCAACATCAGGGGAGTAGATAATTCACCCCTCCACTTT
NA	NA	TRBV20-1	TRBJ2-5	14	CSARVSTGEETQYF	TGCAGTGCTAGAGTTAGCACAGGAGAAGAGACCCAGTACTTC
NA	NA	TRBV24-1	TRBJ1-3	17	CATSESQVNISGNTIYF	TGTGCCACCAGCGAGTCTCAGGTAAACATTTCTGGAAACACCATATATTTT
TRBD1	NA	TRBV5-1	TRBJ2-7	14	CASRLGQGTYEQYF	TGCGCCAGCCGTCTGGGACAGGGCACCTACGAGCAGTACTTC
NA	few	TRBV24-1	TRBJ2-2	16	CATSDFETENTGELFF	TGTGCCACCAGTGATTTTGAGACAGAGAACACCGGGGAGCTGTTTTTT
NA	NA	TRBV11-1	TRBJ2-1	17	CASSPHLVGVSYNEQFF	TGTGCCAGCAGCCCACATTTAGTCGGCGTGAGCTACAATGAGCAGTTCTTC
NA	NA	TRBV5-1	TRBJ1-2	14	CASSSGTNNYGYTF	TGCGCCAGCAGCTCCGGGACAAATAACTATGGCTACACCTTC
NA	NA	TRBV4-1	TRBJ2-2	13	CASSLEPTGELFF	TGCGCCAGCAGCCTGGAACCCACCGGGGAGCTGTTTTTT
NA	NA	TRBV5-1	TRBJ1-5	15	CASSLYGGSNQPQHF	TGCGCCAGCAGCTTGTACGGAGGGAGCAATCAGCCCCAGCATTTT